This TCR beta chain emerged from a study of blood T cell repertoires in COVID-19. Libraries were prepared by immunoSEQ multiplex PCR; TCRdb keeps only in-frame clonotypes and omits some of them. Of about 160,000 clones listed, roughly 80% are singletons. Germline V gene data show CDR1 as SQVTM and CDR2 as ANQGSEA. V dropped 6 bases and J dropped 7; count of bases not matched to a gene: 11. The CDR3 has 14 residues. The sequence was collected from a woman aged 40 to 50 with acute COVID-19. The chain has TRBV29-1 and TRBJ2-2; 7 nucleotides line up with TRBD2. What was sequenced was PBMCs or T cells enriched from blood (not recorded which). DNA of the CDR3: TGCAGCGTAAATCGCGCCGGCGGGGGCGGGGAGCTGTTTTTT. This codes for CSVNRAGGGGELFF.